This T cell receptor (beta chain) was identified during a study of identical twins. TCRdb recomputed calls from the 5' RACE reads with MiXCR, one row per CDR3 protein. Of more than 350,000 distinct CDR3 sequences in the sample, about 10% were seen once. This CDR3 is 11 amino acids long. Per the germline V gene, CDR1 is SGDLS and CDR2 is YYNGEE. With 1 base removed from V and 5 bases from J, the gap between germline ends came to 3 bases. This clonotype was counted only a few times. The chain carries TRBV9 and TRBJ1-1; D not certain. The TCR was taken from a woman in her forties or fifties in good health. Sequencing used naive T cells sorted from blood. In DNA, the CDR3 is TGTGCCAGCAGCGTAAAAACTGAAGCTTTCTTT. It codes for CASSVKTEAFF.